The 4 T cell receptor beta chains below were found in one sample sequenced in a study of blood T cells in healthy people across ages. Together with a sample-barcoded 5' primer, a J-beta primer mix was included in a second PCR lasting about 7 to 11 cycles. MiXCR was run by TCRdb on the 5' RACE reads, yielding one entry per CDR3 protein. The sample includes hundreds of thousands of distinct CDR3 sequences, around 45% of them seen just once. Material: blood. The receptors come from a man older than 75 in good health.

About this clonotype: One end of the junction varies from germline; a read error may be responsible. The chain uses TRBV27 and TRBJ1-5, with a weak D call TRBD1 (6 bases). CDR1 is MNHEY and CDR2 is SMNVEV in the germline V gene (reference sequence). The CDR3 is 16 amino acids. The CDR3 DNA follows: TGTGCCAGCTGTCAGACCTGGACAGCGATCAATCAGCCCCGGCATTTT. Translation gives CASCQTWTAINQPRHF.

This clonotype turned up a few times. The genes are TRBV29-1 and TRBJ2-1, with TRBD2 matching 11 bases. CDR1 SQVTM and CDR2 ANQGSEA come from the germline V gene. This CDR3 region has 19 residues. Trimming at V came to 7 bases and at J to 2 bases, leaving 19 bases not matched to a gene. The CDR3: CSANTGLAGGSSTYNEQFF. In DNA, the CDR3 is TGCAGCGCCAATACCGGGCTAGCGGGAGGTTCTAGCACCTACAATGAGCAGTTCTTC.

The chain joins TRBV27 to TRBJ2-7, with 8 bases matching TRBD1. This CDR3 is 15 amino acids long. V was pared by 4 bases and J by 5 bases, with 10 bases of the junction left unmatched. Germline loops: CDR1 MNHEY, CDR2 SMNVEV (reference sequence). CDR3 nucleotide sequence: TGTGCCAGCAGTTCGTCATCCAGGGGGCGCAACGAGCAGTACTTC. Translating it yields CASSSSSRGRNEQYF.

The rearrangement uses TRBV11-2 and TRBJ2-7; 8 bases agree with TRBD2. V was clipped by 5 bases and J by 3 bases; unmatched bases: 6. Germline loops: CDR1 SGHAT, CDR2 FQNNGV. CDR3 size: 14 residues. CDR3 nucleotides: TGTGCCAGCAGCCGCAGCGGGAGAGACTACGAGCAGTACTTC. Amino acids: CASSRSGRDYEQYF.